These 23 T cell receptor beta chains share one sample of origin, sequenced in a study of vaccination effects on CD4 cells after COVID-19. These receptors' targets are unknown. Measured with immunoSEQ multiplex PCR; TCRdb has only the in-frame clones, and not every one. The data contain roughly 76,000 clones, roughly 72% of them seen just once; the ten biggest clones take up approximately 1.7%. Viral peptide pools were used in the ViraFEST assay to expand antigen-specific CD4+ T cells, and sequencing came afterward. CD4+ T cell isolation took place after 10 days of culture. The sequencing here drew on CD4+ T cells from PBMCs cultured with HCoV-229E spike peptides, taken before COVID-19 vaccination. Source of these receptors: a human donor who received a COVID-19 vaccine.

This sequence joins TRBV25-1 and TRBJ1-4; no firm D call. Germline CDR1 and CDR2: MGHDK and SYGVNS. The CDR3 contains 15 residues. The V and J ends lost 6 bases and 7 bases respectively, with 18 bases between them. DNA of the CDR3: TGTGCCAGCAGCGACGCATACAGATTTGGTGAAAAACTGTTTTTT. Protein sequence: CASSDAYRFGEKLFF.

This clone was seen a few times. The rearrangement uses TRBV5-3 and TRBJ1-2; D may be TRBD1 (5 bases). TRBV5-3 is flagged as an ORF with uncertain function. The CDR3 extends over 14 amino acids. V was trimmed by 4 bases and J by 4 bases, leaving 14 bases between them. This CDR3 is CARSARTGLYGYTF. The CDR3 DNA is TGTGCCAGAAGCGCCAGGACGGGGCTCTATGGCTACACCTTC.

This rearrangement joins TRBV9 to TRBJ2-1; 12 positions agree with TRBD2. Germline V CDR1 and CDR2: SGDLS, YYNGEE. The CDR3 contains 16 residues. With 4 bases clipped from V and 6 bases from J, the junction kept 8 bases outside the gene matches. CDR3 sequence reads: CASSPLLAGGRNEQFF. The CDR3 DNA sequence: TGTGCCAGCAGCCCTTTACTAGCGGGGGGCCGCAATGAGCAGTTCTTC.

The rearrangement uses TRBV10-2 and TRBJ1-1; D is perhaps TRBD1 (5 bases). CDR1 and CDR2 from the germline V gene are WSHSY and SAAADI. CDR3 length equals 15 residues. V lost 6 bases and J 3 bases, leaving 17 bases between the germline ends. The CDR3 DNA follows: TGCGCCAGCAGGCCGGGTACTAGGGGATACACTGAAGCTTTCTTT. Protein product: CASRPGTRGYTEAFF.

In this sample, this clone turned up a few times. The CDR3 protein is CASSLSTAPNSPLHF. CDR3 sequence (DNA): TGCGCCAGCAGCTTGAGTACAGCCCCTAATTCACCCCTCCACTTT. V is TRBV5-1 and J is TRBJ1-6; unclear D gene. V shed 1 base and J shed 6 bases, with 11 bases lying between them. The germline V gene encodes CDR1 SGHRS and CDR2 YFSETQ. The CDR3 has 15 residues.

This chain joins TRBV6-5 and TRBJ1-4, with a possible D match to TRBD1 (5 bases). This CDR3 is 14 amino acids long. The germline V gene has CDR1 MNHEY and CDR2 SVGAGI. The V and J ends lost 11 bases and 0 bases respectively, with 13 bases between them. CDR3 bases: TGTGCCTCAACCCAGACAGCAACTAATGAAAAACTGTTTTTT. As protein: CASTQTATNEKLFF.

The chain joins TRBV7-8 to TRBJ1-2; 8 nucleotides match TRBD1. The germline gives CDR1 SGHVS, CDR2 FQNEAQ. Germline trimming cut 1 base from V and 8 bases from J; bases unmatched to any gene: 9. CDR3 length: 15 amino acids. CDR3 sequence reads: CASSLEGQGEGGYTF. CDR3 DNA: TGTGCCAGCAGCTTAGAAGGACAGGGTGAGGGGGGCTACACCTTC.

This chain links TRBV18 with TRBJ1-2; 7 nucleotides align to TRBD1. V dropped 3 bases and J dropped 4; count of bases not matched to a gene: 8. CDR3 length equals 15 residues. Germline V CDR1 and CDR2: KGHSH, LQKENI. The CDR3 spells CASSPRNTGVYGYTF. DNA of the CDR3: TGTGCCAGCTCACCGAGGAACACAGGGGTCTATGGCTACACCTTC.

The gene calls are TRBV19 and TRBJ1-2; tentative D call: TRBD1 (6 bases). The CDR3 extends over 12 amino acids. Germline CDR1 reads LNHDA; CDR2 reads SQIVND (reference sequence). V was clipped by 3 bases and J by 6 bases, with 8 bases between them. As DNA, the CDR3 is TGTGCCAGTAGTATCCGGACAGATGGCTACACCTTC. This gives the protein CASSIRTDGYTF.

This CDR3 is CASSLAGGPTGELFF. The CDR3 DNA reads TGTGCCAGCAGCTTAGCGGGGGGGCCAACCGGGGAGCTGTTTTTT. V gene TRBV11-2 combines with J gene TRBJ2-2; 8 positions agree with TRBD2. This CDR3 has 15 residues. Germline V CDR1 and CDR2: SGHAT, FQNNGV. Trimming removed 1 base from V and 5 bases from J; junction bases left unmatched: 3.

The chain uses TRBV5-8 and TRBJ1-4; maybe TRBD1 (5 bases). CDR1 and CDR2 from the germline V gene are SGHTS and YDEGEE. V lost 9 bases, J lost 11 bases, and 17 bases lay in between. CDR3 length equals 12 residues. The CDR3 loop reads CATSWGPTKLFF. CDR3 DNA sequence: TGTGCCACCTCTTGGGGCCCGACCAAACTGTTTTTT.

This chain joins TRBV6-5 and TRBJ2-3, with D unclear. From germline, CDR1 is MNHEY and CDR2 SVGAGI. The V end lost 2 bases, the J end lost 9 bases, and 6 bases lay between the germline ends. This CDR3 contains 11 residues. CDR3 sequence: CASSYPGTQYF. CDR3 in DNA: TGTGCCAGCAGTTACCCCGGGACGCAGTATTTT.

The chain joins TRBV6-5 to TRBJ1-4, with D maybe TRBD1 (5 bases). The V gene lost 3 bases and the J gene lost 7 bases, with 12 bases spanning the gap. Per germline, CDR1 MNHEY and CDR2 SVGAGI. The CDR3 spans 14 residues. The CDR3: CASSYGGVSEKLFF. In DNA, the CDR3 is TGTGCCAGCAGTTATGGAGGGGTTAGTGAAAAACTGTTTTTT.

This chain joins TRBV2 and TRBJ1-1; D unclear. Germline V gene sequence: CDR1 SNHLY, CDR2 FYNNEI. Trimming pared 10 bases from V and 1 base from J, leaving 13 bases between. The CDR3 length is 13 residues. The CDR3 coding sequence is TGTGCCACACAAATCGACGGGAACACTGAAGCTTTCTTT. It specifies CATQIDGNTEAFF.

The chain is built from TRBV11-2 and TRBJ2-2; 7 bases align to TRBD2. The germline gives CDR1 SGHAT, CDR2 FQNNGV. J lost 5 bases, V lost 3 bases, and 6 bases had no gene match. The CDR3 is made up of 15 amino acids. The CDR3 DNA reads as TGTGCCAGCAGCTTCTTGCAGGGAGGGACCGGGGAGCTGTTTTTT. Protein sequence: CASSFLQGGTGELFF.

CDR3 bases: TGTGCCAGCAGTGATTACAGGTCGCGGGGGGGCAGCGAGCAGTTCTTC. This sequence encodes CASSDYRSRGGSEQFF. This rearrangement joins TRBV25-1 to TRBJ2-1, with 9 nucleotides matching TRBD2. The CDR3 is 16 amino acids. V trimming: 3 bases; J trimming: 10 bases; junction bases outside the gene matches: 13. Germline V gives CDR1 MGHDK, CDR2 SYGVNS.

This clone was observed a handful of times. The J gene is TRBJ1-5, the V gene TRBV7-3, with D unclear. This CDR3 has 13 residues. Trimming stripped 5 bases from V and 5 bases from J, with 10 bases between. Germline loops: CDR1 SGHTA, CDR2 FQGTGA. CDR3 sequence reads: CASSQDRDQPQHF. In DNA form, the CDR3 reads TGTGCCAGCAGCCAGGACCGAGATCAGCCCCAGCATTTT.

This chain joins TRBV30 and TRBJ1-4; the D gene is possibly TRBD1 (5 bases). The CDR3 has 12 amino acids. Germline CDR1 GTSNPN, CDR2 SVGIG (reference sequence). V was clipped by 8 bases and J by 5 bases, with 12 bases between them. The CDR3 loop reads CAGRGWNEKLFF. CDR3 DNA sequence: TGTGCCGGCCGGGGGTGGAATGAAAAACTGTTTTTT.

The chain combines TRBV30 with TRBJ1-1; D call uncertain. The CDR3 is made up of 12 amino acids. In germline, CDR1 is GTSNPN, CDR2 SVGIG (reference sequence). Trimming took 5 bases from V and 4 from J, leaving 11 bases between them. The CDR3 DNA is TGTGCCTGGGATAGGGTGAGCACTGAAGCTTTCTTT. Translating it yields CAWDRVSTEAFF.

The rearrangement links TRBV7-2 to TRBJ2-5; D is possibly TRBD1 (5 bases). Germline CDR1 and CDR2: SGHTA and FQGNSA. The CDR3 loop spans 14 amino acids. Trimming left V 5 bases short and J 0 bases short, with 10 bases between. The CDR3 nucleotides are TGTGCCAGCAGCATCAGGGTTCACCAAGAGACCCAGTACTTC. Its protein is CASSIRVHQETQYF.

This clone appeared a few times. The chain employs TRBV5-4 and TRBJ1-2, with D tentatively TRBD1 (5 bases). Trimming pared 6 bases from V and 6 bases from J, leaving 15 bases between. There are 13 residues in the CDR3. Germline lookup yields CDR1 SGHNT and CDR2 YYREEE (reference sequence). The CDR3 DNA reads TGTGCCAGCACCCGTATGGGGGAGAATGGCTACACCTTC. Amino acid sequence: CASTRMGENGYTF.

This clone has only a few counts. The rearrangement joins TRBV6-1 to TRBJ2-5; no reliable D call. V was cut by 1 base and J by 4 bases, with 16 bases left in between. Germline CDR1 reads MNHNS; CDR2 reads SASEGT. The CDR3 loop spans 16 amino acids. The CDR3 bases are TGTGCCAGCAGTGAAGTAGTACAGCCGGGTAGAGAGACCCAGTACTTC. Protein sequence: CASSEVVQPGRETQYF.

The CDR3, as DNA: TGTGCCAGCAGCCCCGGGTCTGGAAACACCATATATTTT. It translates to CASSPGSGNTIYF. V is TRBV7-3 and J is TRBJ1-3, with no clear D. This CDR3 contains 13 residues. CDR1 and CDR2 from the germline V gene are SGHTA and FQGTGA. Trimming removed 5 bases at V and 1 base at J, with 6 bases between.